A selection of T cell receptor beta chains follows, all from one sample in a study of beta chain features in type 1 diabetes. TCRdb keeps only in-frame clones here, not all; method: immunoSEQ multiplex PCR. The table has hundreds of thousands of clones, 9.6% seen once. Sequencing was done on a sample of naive CD4+ T cells from blood. These receptors all come from a young woman in good health. The conserved cysteine and the conserved F or W are not part of the CDR3 here. The order of the fields is V gene, J gene, CDR3 protein.

>TRBV6-5|TRBJ2-1
ASSYTASGRVDEQF
>TRBV30|TRBJ1-5
AWSVGARNNQPQH
>TRBV5-1|TRBJ2-7
ASRTSGGANNYEQY
>TRBV30|TRBJ2-7
AWRAGPYEQY
>TRBV25-1|TRBJ2-1
ASVKSGTVYNEQF
>TRBV5-1|TRBJ2-7
ASSWDSYEQY
>TRBV28|TRBJ2-1
ASSFKGNKYNEQF
>TRBV7-9|TRBJ2-2
ASSLGTENTGELF
>TRBV5-6|TRBJ1-5
ASSKDRGLGQPQH
>TRBV6-5|TRBJ2-3
ASSWGLAGPDTQY
>TRBV27|TRBJ2-2
ASSLGRLDTGELF
>TRBV5-1|TRBJ1-5
ASSLAGADQPQH
>TRBV6-4|TRBJ2-1
ASSAVGTEYNEQF
>TRBV5-6|TRBJ2-5
ASSPRLASETQY
>TRBV7-9|TRBJ1-4
ASSLGTVREKLF
>TRBV7-6|TRBJ2-3
ASSLMQGAITDTQY
>TRBV4-2|TRBJ2-7
ASSQLTSGTYEQY
>TRBV11-2|TRBJ2-5
ASRSLPGLAGVRETQY
>TRBV7-8|TRBJ1-1
ASSLVQGGTEAF
>TRBV5-1|TRBJ2-5
ASSLRGAAETQY
>TRBV5-1|TRBJ2-5
ASSLVGLAGGRRETQY
>TRBV19|TRBJ2-7
ASSYRTLYEQY
>TRBV19|TRBJ2-7
ASSPQTGGPPREQY
>TRBV12-2|TRBJ2-1
ASRCGLAGILHNEQF
>TRBV19|TRBJ2-2
ASSISTAYTGELF
>TRBV6-1|TRBJ1-1
ASSESRGFEAF
>TRBV30|TRBJ1-4
GAGIYEKLF
>TRBV19|TRBJ1-6
ASSRNGRGGSSPLH
>TRBV11-2|TRBJ2-7
ASSRIGLAGGPYEQY
>TRBV5-4|TRBJ2-3
ASSPWGVSDTQY
>TRBV9|TRBJ2-7
ASSRTSGSTYEQY
>TRBV19|TRBJ2-6
ASTLRGDRKAAGANVLT
>TRBV2|TRBJ2-5
ASSGQGVRETQY
>TRBV6-6|TRBJ2-7
ASSWTGSSYEQY
>TRBV5-4|TRBJ2-6
ASSAQFGQGAPGANVLT
>TRBV5-6|TRBJ2-3
ASSPTGRRSTDTQY
>TRBV19|TRBJ2-1
ASSVDRGASEQF
>TRBV5-1|TRBJ1-2
ASSQGGAGYGYT
>TRBV7-9|TRBJ2-7
ASDLRGTYEQY
>TRBV4-1|TRBJ2-1
ASSPDSGQYNEQF
>TRBV9|TRBJ2-5
ASSFRVETQY
>TRBV6-6|TRBJ2-6
ASTIRSGANVLT
>TRBV30|TRBJ1-4
AWSGGRGNEKLF
>TRBV29-1|TRBJ1-1
SVKTGGAF
>TRBV14|TRBJ2-1
ASSQLAGGPSEQF
>TRBV14|TRBJ2-5
ASSQVPTSGRRGETQY
>TRBV25-1|TRBJ2-7
ASSAPRLAGAYEQY
>TRBV2|TRBJ1-2
GRRTNYGYT
>TRBV18|TRBJ2-4
ASSPLATSGLLAKNIQY
>TRBV2|TRBJ2-3
ASSDQGLFSTDTQY
>TRBV6-5|TRBJ1-2
ASSSGAHGNYGYT
>TRBV19|TRBJ2-5
ASNPGVRQETQY
>TRBV21-1|TRBJ1-1
ASSKVARNTEAF
>TRBV19|TRBJ2-5
ASSITGRRETQY
>TRBV6-1|TRBJ2-7
ASSRLVGSYEQY